This TCR beta chain comes out of a study of T cell changes during pregnancy in multiple sclerosis. Assay: immunoSEQ multiplex PCR; the TCRdb copy retains only in-frame clones and omits some. Here the sample spans roughly 28,000 clones, about 89% being singletons. The CDR3 loop spans 15 amino acids. Looked up from germline, CDR1 is SGHTA and CDR2 is FQGNSA. With 4 bases removed from V and 5 bases from J, the gap between germline ends came to 14 bases. This specimen consisted of CD4+ T cells from peripheral blood mononuclear cells, obtained in the first trimester of pregnancy. This TCR derives from a female donor in good health, enrolled as a control in a pregnancy study. The chain is built from TRBV7-2 and TRBJ2-2, with a possible D match to TRBD2 (7 bases). Here the CDR3 reads CASSSGLGGTGELFF. Written as DNA, the CDR3 is TGTGCCAGCAGCTCAGGACTAGGGGGTACCGGGGAGCTGTTTTTT.